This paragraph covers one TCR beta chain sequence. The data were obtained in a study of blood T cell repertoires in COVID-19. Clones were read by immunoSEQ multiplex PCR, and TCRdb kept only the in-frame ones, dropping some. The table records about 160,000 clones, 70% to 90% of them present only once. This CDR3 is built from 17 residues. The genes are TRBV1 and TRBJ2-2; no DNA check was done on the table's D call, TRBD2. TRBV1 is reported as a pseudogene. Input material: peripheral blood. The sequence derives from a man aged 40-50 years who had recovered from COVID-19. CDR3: CTSSQGPTSGHTGELFF. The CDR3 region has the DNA TGCACCAGCAGCCAAGGTCCTACTAGCGGACACACCGGGGAGCTGTTTTTT.